This entry is about one T cell receptor beta chain. Antigen: not known. Any patient presenting with uncontrolled infection, other autoimmune disease, pregnancy or lactation was left out. Clinicians diagnosed patients from clinical symptoms, serum thyroxine and TRAb, thyroid ultrasound and orbital computed tomography. This entry is derived from a study of T cells in Graves' hyperthyroidism and ophthalmopathy. Whole-study findings and limits: Blood also held most thyroid clonotypes expanded beyond 0.001.

Trimming cost V 4 bases and J 3 bases; bases outside gene matches: 11. The CDR3 runs 16 residues. Germline V gives CDR1 MGHDK, CDR2 SYGVNS. RNA transcripts yielded amplified TCR beta CDR3 regions. The HTBI primer set served for first-round RT-PCR of the TCR CDR3. TCRdb re-called the multiplex PCR reads with MiXCR, one entry per CDR3 protein. This table holds fewer than 900,000 distinct CDR3 sequences, under 20% found once. The sequencing sample was made of blood. The V and J genes are TRBV25-1 and TRBJ2-5; 7 bases agree with TRBD1. This TCR derives from a woman in her forties or fifties with Graves' hyperthyroidism that later progressed to Graves' ophthalmopathy. CDR3 sequence reads: CASSALFGGQEETQYF. The CDR3 DNA reads as TGTGCCAGCAGTGCCCTTTTCGGCGGACAGGAAGAGACCCAGTACTTC.